The rows below give T cell receptor beta chains drawn from one sample of a study of T cell responses to AZD1222 COVID-19 vaccine. Data came from immunoSEQ multiplex PCR; TCRdb stores just in-frame clones and leaves some out. The table records around 130,000 clones, roughly 90% of them present only once. The specimen comprised peripheral blood, sampled 28 days after the second AZD1222 dose. These receptor sequences come from an adult who received the AZD1222 COVID-19 vaccine. Each CDR3 is given with its conserved first and last residue. A D gene is named only where the DNA matches it firmly. Expanded clones get a size class; other rows say once, few or many, or leave the size out.

j_gene	d_gene	len	abundance	v_gene	CDR3aa	CDR3nt
TRBJ2-5	TRBD2	14	NA	TRBV6-5	CASPGRPGGETQYF	TGTGCCAGCCCAGGGCGCCCGGGGGGAGAGACCCAGTACTTC
TRBJ2-1	NA	14	NA	TRBV6-5	CASSYSTGRGEQFF	TGTGCCAGCAGTTACTCGACAGGTAGGGGTGAGCAGTTCTTC
TRBJ1-2	NA	14	NA	TRBV7-9	CASTEQGIGYGYTF	TGTGCCAGCACCGAACAGGGCATTGGGTATGGCTACACCTTC
TRBJ2-3	TRBD1	13	NA	TRBV27	CASSRTGEDTQYF	TGTGCCAGCAGTCGTACAGGGGAAGATACGCAGTATTTT
TRBJ2-3	TRBD1	14	once	TRBV7-2	CASSSGTAIDTQYF	TGTGCCAGCAGCTCCGGGACAGCAATAGATACGCAGTATTTT
TRBJ2-7	NA	12	NA	TRBV15	CATSRDLGQWYF	TGTGCCACCAGCAGAGATCTCGGACAGTGGTACTTC
TRBJ1-4	NA	15	NA	TRBV6-5	CASSYSGVLGEKLFF	TGTGCCAGCAGTTACTCGGGGGTATTGGGAGAAAAACTGTTTTTT
TRBJ1-4	NA	11	once	TRBV29-1	CSVAGGGIMFF	TGCAGCGTTGCTGGCGGGGGTATTATGTTTTTT
TRBJ2-1	NA	12	NA	TRBV2	CASSVADNEQFF	TGTGCCAGCAGCGTTGCAGACAATGAGCAGTTCTTC
TRBJ1-5	NA	14	NA	TRBV5-5	CASSPRDLEQPQHF	TGTGCCAGCAGCCCGCGGGATCTCGAACAGCCCCAGCATTTT
TRBJ1-2	NA	14	NA	TRBV15	CATSRERINYGYTF	TGTGCCACCAGCAGAGAGCGGATCAACTATGGCTACACCTTC
TRBJ2-5	NA	14	NA	TRBV4-3	CASSQGGIQETQYF	TGCGCCAGCAGCCAAGGGGGGATTCAAGAGACCCAGTACTTC
TRBJ1-2	NA	17	NA	TRBV27	CASSSYPPYRAEGGYTF	TGTGCCAGCAGTTCTTACCCTCCTTACCGGGCAGAAGGAGGCTACACCTTC
TRBJ2-1	TRBD2	15	NA	TRBV7-6	CASSLAGGRAVEQFF	TGTGCCAGCAGCTTAGCCGGCGGGAGGGCCGTTGAGCAGTTCTTC
TRBJ1-1	TRBD1	12	NA	TRBV9	CPQGAANTEAFF	TGTCCGCAGGGGGCTGCGAACACTGAAGCTTTCTTT
TRBJ2-5	TRBD2	14	NA	TRBV14	CASSQNRGGETQYF	TGTGCCAGCAGCCAAAATCGGGGGGGAGAGACCCAGTACTTC
TRBJ2-7	TRBD1	12	NA	TRBV10-3	CAARDREYEQYF	TGTGCCGCGCGGGACAGGGAGTACGAGCAGTACTTC
TRBJ1-2	NA	13	NA	TRBV2	CASSEELIEGYTF	TGTGCCAGCAGTGAAGAACTTATAGAGGGCTACACCTTC
TRBJ2-3	NA	15	NA	TRBV19	CASSMVRDGTDTQYF	TGTGCCAGTAGTATGGTGCGGGATGGCACAGATACGCAGTATTTT
TRBJ1-6	NA	15	NA	TRBV9	CASSVGQTSNSPLHF	TGTGCCAGCAGCGTAGGACAGACATCTAATTCACCCCTCCACTTT
TRBJ2-7	NA	14	once	TRBV28	CASSLRADSYEQYF	TGTGCCAGCAGTTTGCGGGCGGATTCCTACGAGCAGTACTTC
TRBJ1-4	TRBD1	13	NA	TRBV28	CATNRGLGEKLFF	TGTGCCACCAACAGGGGGCTTGGTGAAAAACTGTTTTTT
TRBJ2-7	NA	13	NA	TRBV12-3/TRBV12-4	CASRRGSSYEQYF	TGTGCCAGCAGGCGCGGTTCCTCCTACGAGCAGTACTTC
TRBJ1-5	NA	14	NA	TRBV24-1	CATSWRGSDQPQHF	TGTGCCACCAGTTGGAGGGGAAGCGATCAGCCCCAGCATTTT
TRBJ2-1	NA	12	NA	TRBV28	CASSYYYNEQFF	TGTGCCAGCAGTTACTACTACAATGAGCAGTTCTTC
TRBJ1-3	NA	18	NA	TRBV30	CAWTPAGFYRRPGNTIYF	TGTGCCTGGACGCCGGCAGGGTTTTATCGGCGACCTGGAAACACCATATATTTT
TRBJ2-7	TRBD2	15	NA	TRBV20-1	CSASDGSGGIYEQYF	TGCAGTGCTAGTGATGGAAGCGGGGGCATCTACGAGCAGTACTTC
TRBJ1-2	NA	16	few	TRBV5-4	CASSLAGRGQPYGYTF	TGTGCCAGCAGCTTGGCTGGTCGGGGCCAACCCTATGGCTACACCTTC
TRBJ1-4	TRBD1	15	NA	TRBV5-4	CASSVQGAANEKLFF	TGTGCCAGCAGCGTGCAGGGGGCGGCTAATGAAAAACTGTTTTTT
TRBJ2-1	TRBD1	15	NA	TRBV7-9	CASSSRDRGYNEQFF	TGTGCCAGCAGCAGTCGGGACAGGGGTTACAATGAGCAGTTCTTC
TRBJ2-4	NA	14	NA	TRBV12-5	CASGPQAIKNIQYF	TGTGCTAGTGGTCCACAGGCAATTAAAAACATTCAGTACTTC
TRBJ2-3	TRBD2	15	NA	TRBV5-1	CASSWGLASGYTQYF	TGCGCCAGCAGCTGGGGACTAGCATCGGGATATACGCAGTATTTT
TRBJ1-6	TRBD1	12	NA	TRBV30	CASQGGLSPLHF	TGTGCCTCACAGGGGGGATTATCACCCCTCCACTTT
TRBJ1-3	NA	16	NA	TRBV4-3	CASSQDRLGSGNTIYF	TGCGCCAGCAGCCAAGATCGTCTCGGGTCCGGAAACACCATATATTTT
TRBJ2-2	TRBD1	15	NA	TRBV11-3	CASSSWTGLGGELFF	TGTGCCAGCAGCTCCTGGACAGGGCTTGGAGGGGAGCTGTTTTTT
TRBJ2-1	NA	11	NA	TRBV5-1	CASSAKVEQFF	TGCGCCAGCAGCGCCAAGGTTGAGCAGTTCTTC
TRBJ2-7	NA	15	NA	TRBV21-1	CASSKGLRVTYEQYF	TGTGCCAGCAGCAAGGGACTCAGGGTTACCTACGAGCAGTACTTC
TRBJ1-6	NA	13	NA	TRBV6-5	CASRRSYNSPLHF	TGTGCCAGCAGGCGGTCCTATAATTCACCCCTCCACTTT
TRBJ1-2	TRBD1	14	NA	TRBV18	CASSPRDRVYGYTF	TGTGCCAGCTCGCCTCGGGACAGAGTCTATGGCTACACCTTC
TRBJ1-3	TRBD1	15	NA	TRBV5-1	CASSSTGGIRNTIYF	TGCGCCAGCAGCTCGACAGGGGGCATAAGAAACACCATATATTTT
TRBJ1-3	NA	15	NA	TRBV28	CASSDPGYSGNTIYF	TGTGCCAGCAGTGACCCAGGTTATTCTGGAAACACCATATATTTT
TRBJ2-6	NA	14	NA	TRBV28	CASTGNVGANVLTF	TGTGCCAGCACCGGGAACGTAGGGGCCAACGTCCTGACTTTC
TRBJ2-7	NA	10	NA	TRBV19	CARKDYEQYF	TGTGCCAGGAAAGATTACGAGCAGTACTTC
TRBJ2-7	NA	16	once	TRBV27	CASSLSMTRGPYEQYF	TGTGCCAGCAGTTTATCGATGACAAGGGGACCCTACGAGCAGTACTTC
TRBJ2-2	NA	12	NA	TRBV24-1	CATSRGTGELFF	TGTGCCACCAGCCGGGGCACCGGGGAGCTGTTTTTT
TRBJ2-3	NA	18	NA	TRBV7-6	CASSLAQSLGASTDTQYF	TGTGCCAGCAGCTTAGCCCAGTCGCTCGGGGCTAGCACAGATACGCAGTATTTT
TRBJ1-1	NA	13	NA	TRBV4-2	CASSPTGNTEAFF	TGTGCCAGCAGCCCGACAGGGAACACTGAAGCTTTCTTT
TRBJ2-1	NA	16	NA	TRBV7-8	CASSLGGDPSYNEQFF	TGTGCCAGCAGCTTAGGCGGGGACCCTTCCTACAATGAGCAGTTCTTC
TRBJ1-2	TRBD1	19	NA	TRBV13	CASSLPLGDRGPANYGYTF	TGTGCCAGCAGCCTACCCCTGGGGGACAGGGGGCCTGCTAACTATGGCTACACCTTC
TRBJ1-1	NA	16	NA	TRBV5-1	CASSLAQGSVNTEAFF	TGCGCCAGCAGCTTGGCGCAGGGCTCCGTGAACACTGAAGCTTTCTTT
TRBJ1-5	NA	14	NA	TRBV19	CASRRKAGRQPQHF	TGTGCCAGTAGACGCAAGGCCGGGAGACAGCCCCAGCATTTT
TRBJ1-1	NA	12	NA	TRBV7-9	CASSLDSLEAFF	TGTGCCAGCAGCTTAGACAGCCTTGAAGCTTTCTTT
TRBJ1-2	TRBD1	12	NA	TRBV5-1	CASSATGYGYTF	TGCGCCAGCAGCGCGACAGGGTATGGCTACACCTTC
TRBJ1-5	TRBD1	15	NA	TRBV6-5	CASSHGTGQNQPQHF	TGTGCCAGCAGCCACGGGACAGGGCAAAATCAGCCCCAGCATTTT
TRBJ1-1	NA	14	NA	TRBV18	CASSDRRGGTEAFF	TGTGCCAGCTCAGATCGAAGGGGCGGCACTGAAGCTTTCTTT
TRBJ2-2	TRBD2	19	NA	TRBV7-3	CASSLTSRASGVNTGELFF	TGTGCCAGCAGCTTAACCTCCCGGGCTAGCGGGGTTAACACCGGGGAGCTGTTTTTT
TRBJ1-6	NA	17	NA	TRBV23-1	CASSLIRKAESNSPLHF	TGCGCCAGCAGTCTAATCCGGAAAGCAGAGAGTAATTCACCCCTCCACTTT
TRBJ1-1	NA	13	NA	TRBV2	CASSPRQNTEAFF	TGTGCCAGCAGTCCCAGACAGAACACTGAAGCTTTCTTT